The T cell receptor (beta chain) under discussion was sequenced for a study of T cell responses to AZD1222 COVID-19 vaccine. The CDR3 is 15 amino acids. Germline V gene data show CDR1 as MNHNY and CDR2 as SVGAGI (reference sequence). Between the trimmed V and J ends, which lost 6 bases and 1 base, there was a span of 13 bases. Produced via immunoSEQ multiplex PCR; TCRdb's table is partial and in-frame only. Of around 100,000 clones in the sample, about 88% were seen once. The TCR comes from an adult in good health. The material was peripheral blood, obtained on day 0 of AZD1222 vaccination. This chain joins TRBV6-6 and TRBJ1-3; TRBD1 might be the D (5 bases). The DNA for the CDR3 is TGTGCCAGCAGCCTACTTGGGGGGTCTGGAAACACCATATATTTT. Protein product: CASSLLGGSGNTIYF.